This entry concerns a single T cell receptor (beta chain). This sample was included in a study of blood T cells in healthy people across ages. Then a second PCR, running roughly 7 to 11 cycles, was carried out with a sample-barcoded 5' primer and a J-beta primer mix. TCRdb recomputed calls from the 5' RACE reads with MiXCR, one row per CDR3 protein. The repertoire holds roughly 500,000 distinct CDR3 sequences, with 24% as singletons. These data were also reused for a study on T cells of mothers and their children. This second study says: Related and unrelated pairs show similar shaping of TCR recombination output by thymic selection. Unrelated mother-child pairs always had slightly, but never significantly, lower normalized overlap than related pairs. No persistent microchimeric T cell clones were detected.

Sequencing was carried out using blood. The sequence derives from a boy aged 5 to 17 in good health.

The CDR3 sequence is CSVSNRAITEAFF. The CDR3 DNA is TGCAGCGTCTCTAACAGGGCTATCACTGAAGCTTTCTTT. The rearrangement links TRBV29-1 to TRBJ1-1; D may be TRBD1 (6 bases). The CDR3 contains 13 residues. Trimming removed 6 bases at V and 4 bases at J, with 15 bases between. Germline assignment: CDR1 SQVTM and CDR2 ANQGSEA.